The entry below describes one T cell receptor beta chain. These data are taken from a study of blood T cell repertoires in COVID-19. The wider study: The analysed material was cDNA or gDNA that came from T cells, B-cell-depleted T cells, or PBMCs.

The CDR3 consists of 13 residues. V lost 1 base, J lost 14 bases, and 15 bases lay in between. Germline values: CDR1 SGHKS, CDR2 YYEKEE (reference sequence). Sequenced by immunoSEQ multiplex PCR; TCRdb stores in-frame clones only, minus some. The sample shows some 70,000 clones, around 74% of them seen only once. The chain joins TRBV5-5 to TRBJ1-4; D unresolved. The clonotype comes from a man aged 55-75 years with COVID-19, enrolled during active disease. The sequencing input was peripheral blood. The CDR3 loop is CASSLQAVSLLFF. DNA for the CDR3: TGTGCCAGCAGCTTGCAGGCCGTGAGTTTGCTGTTTTTT.